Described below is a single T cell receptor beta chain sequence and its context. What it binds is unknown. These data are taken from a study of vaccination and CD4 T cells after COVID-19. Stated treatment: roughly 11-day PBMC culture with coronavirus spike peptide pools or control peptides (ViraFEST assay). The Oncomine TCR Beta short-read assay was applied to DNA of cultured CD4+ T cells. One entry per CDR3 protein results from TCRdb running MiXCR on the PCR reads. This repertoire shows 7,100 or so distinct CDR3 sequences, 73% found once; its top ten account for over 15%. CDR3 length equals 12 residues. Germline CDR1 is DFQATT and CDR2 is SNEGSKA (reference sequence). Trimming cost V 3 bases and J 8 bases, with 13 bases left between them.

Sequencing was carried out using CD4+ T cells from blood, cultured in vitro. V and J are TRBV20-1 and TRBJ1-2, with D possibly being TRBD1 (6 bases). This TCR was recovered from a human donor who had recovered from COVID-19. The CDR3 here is CSARLSGEGYTF. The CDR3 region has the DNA TGCAGTGCTAGGTTGTCAGGGGAGGGCTACACCTTC.